This entry describes one T cell receptor (beta chain). As yet, its antigen is unknown. With a J-beta primer mix and a sample-barcoded 5' primer, a second PCR ran about 7 to 12 cycles. Paired-end reads containing CDR3 totaled no fewer than 2.5 million for each sample. One entry per CDR3 protein results from TCRdb running MiXCR on the 5' RACE reads. The profile shows about 970,000 distinct CDR3 sequences, just over 50% of them singletons. The CDR3 runs 15 residues. The J segment lost 4 bases and the V segment lost 5 bases, leaving 8 bases of the junction unmatched. Germline CDR1 reads SNHLY; CDR2 reads FYNNEI. The data derive from a study of blood T cells in healthy people across ages. General study points: Strong correlation was found linking TCR beta diversity to naive T cell percentage.

The specimen was blood. This rearrangement joins TRBV2 to TRBJ2-3; 8 bases fit TRBD1. The TCR comes from a woman aged 55-75 years in good health. The CDR3 DNA reads as TGTGCCAGCAGTTTCCAGGGGGCTAGCGCAGATACGCAGTATTTT. Translated, it gives CASSFQGASADTQYF.